The 20 T cell receptor beta chains below come from one sample, sequenced in a study of hypomethylating agent response in myelodysplastic syndrome. Clones were sequenced by immunoSEQ multiplex PCR, and TCRdb holds only the in-frame ones, with some missing. This sample has a few thousand clones, with roughly 80% found just once. The sequencing used bone marrow, collected before or after starting hypomethylating agent treatment for myelodysplastic syndrome (not recorded which). The receptors were gathered from a human donor with myelodysplastic syndrome.

J is TRBJ1-5 and V is TRBV4-1; possibly TRBD1 for D (5 bases). This CDR3 contains 16 residues. Germline CDR1 MGHRA, CDR2 YSYEKL. V dropped 2 bases and J dropped 6 bases, with 17 bases sitting between them. Written as DNA, the CDR3 is TGCGCCAGCAGCCAATCCTCAGCGAGGGGTCCTCAGCCCCAGCATTTT. Encoded protein: CASSQSSARGPQPQHF.

The chain is built from TRBV5-1 and TRBJ2-1; 7 nucleotides match TRBD2. Unmatched junction bases numbered 6, after V lost 0 bases and J lost 6 bases. The CDR3 runs 15 residues. Germline CDR1 SGHRS, CDR2 YFSETQ. Here the CDR3 reads CASSLDASGSNEQFF. DNA for the CDR3: TGCGCCAGCAGCTTGGATGCTAGCGGAAGCAATGAGCAGTTCTTC.

The genes are TRBV30 and TRBJ2-2; D is unresolved. The CDR3 has 13 residues. Trimming left V 4 bases short and J 2 bases short, with 8 bases between. Looked up from germline, CDR1 is GTSNPN and CDR2 is SVGIG (reference sequence). CDR3 sequence: CAWKGYNTGELFF. The DNA of the CDR3 is TGTGCCTGGAAGGGCTATAACACCGGGGAGCTGTTTTTT. Complete variable domain (other parts from reference TRBV30 and TRBJ2-2): SQTIHQWPATLVQPVGSPLSLECTVEGTSNPNLYWYRQAAGRGLQLLFYSVGIGQISSEVPQNLSASRPQDRQFILSSKKLLLSDSGFYLCAWKGYNTGELFFGEGSRLTVL.

This sequence joins TRBV19 and TRBJ2-1, with 8 bases matching TRBD2. The CDR3 has 13 residues. CDR1 is LNHDA and CDR2 is SQIVND in the germline V gene (reference sequence). The V and J ends lost 3 bases and 9 bases, in that order; junction bases with no gene match: 4. The CDR3 sequence: CASSMVRGGEQFF. The DNA of the CDR3 is TGTGCCAGTAGTATGGTTCGGGGGGGTGAGCAGTTCTTC.

This clone was recorded a few times. The chain employs TRBV7-9 and TRBJ2-7; D uncertain. V was pared by 6 bases and J by 3 bases, with 12 bases between. This CDR3 region has 13 residues. Germline V gives CDR1 SEHNR, CDR2 FQNEAQ (reference sequence). The CDR3 here is CASSGSLYYEQYF. CDR3 in DNA: TGTGCCAGCAGTGGATCTCTCTACTACGAGCAGTACTTC.

A word on this clone: One end of the junction does not line up with germline, which may come from a read error. The rearrangement uses TRBV14 and TRBJ2-1; D possibly corresponds to TRBD1 (5 bases). Per the germline V gene, CDR1 is SGHDN and CDR2 is FVKESK. This CDR3 has 13 amino acids. In DNA form, the CDR3 reads TGTGCCAGCAGCAAAGACAGTAACAATGAGCAGTTCTTC. Translation gives CASSKDSNNEQFF.

The J gene is TRBJ2-3, the V gene TRBV5-4; D perhaps matches TRBD1 (6 bases). The V gene lost 3 bases and the J gene lost 2 bases, with 10 bases spanning the gap. CDR3 length: 14 amino acids. Per the germline V gene, CDR1 is SGHNT and CDR2 is YYREEE (reference sequence). The CDR3 region is CASSSGQSTDTQYF. DNA for the CDR3: TGTGCCAGCAGCTCAGGACAGTCCACAGATACGCAGTATTTT. The variable domain in full, with the rest retrieved from reference TRBV5-4 and TRBJ2-3, is ETGVTQSPTHLIKTRGQQVTLRCSSQSGHNTVSWYQQALGQGPQFIFQYYREEENGRGNFPPRFSGLQFPNYSSELNVNALELDDSALYLCASSSGQSTDTQYFGPGTRLTVL.

Here the CDR3 DNA reads TGTGCCAGCAGCTTAGCAGCAGGGGGCAACTATGGCTACACCTTC. Translated: CASSLAAGGNYGYTF. The rearrangement links TRBV7-9 to TRBJ1-2; 8 bases agree with TRBD1. V dropped 0 bases and J dropped 2; count of bases not matched to a gene: 2. The CDR3 loop spans 15 amino acids. Per the germline V gene, CDR1 is SEHNR and CDR2 is FQNEAQ (reference sequence).

V gene TRBV4-3 combines with J gene TRBJ2-1; TRBD2 agrees at 8 bases. Germline V gene data show CDR1 as LGHNA and CDR2 as YSLEER. The CDR3 runs to 16 residues. V lost 0 bases to trimming and J lost 4 bases; unmatched junction nucleotides: 5. CDR3 DNA: TGCGCCAGCAGCCAAGAATGGACTAGCAGTTACAATGAGCAGTTCTTC. Protein: CASSQEWTSSYNEQFF.

The rearrangement uses TRBV9 and TRBJ2-7, with 9 bases aligning to TRBD1. V was pared by 3 bases and J by 0 bases, with 10 bases of the junction left unmatched. CDR3 size: 17 residues. Germline values: CDR1 SGDLS, CDR2 YYNGEE. CDR3 sequence: CASSATGQGRGSYEQYF. Here the CDR3 DNA reads TGTGCCAGCAGCGCTACGGGACAGGGTAGGGGCTCCTACGAGCAGTACTTC.

The chain employs TRBV4-1 and TRBJ2-3; D is ambiguous. With 2 bases removed from V and 1 base from J, the gap between germline ends came to 16 bases. The V gene's germline CDR1 is MGHRA and CDR2 YSYEKL. The CDR3 has 17 residues. The DNA of the CDR3 is TGCGCCAGCAGCCAAAAGAAAAAGGCCCGGGGCACAGATACGCAGTATTTT. It translates to CASSQKKKARGTDTQYF.

This sequence joins TRBV11-2 and TRBJ2-1; D is possibly TRBD1 (5 bases). V shed 4 bases and J shed 5 bases, with 12 bases lying between them. The CDR3 has 14 residues. The germline V gene encodes CDR1 SGHAT and CDR2 FQNNGV. Here the CDR3 DNA reads TGTGCCAGCAGCTGGGGCTCTCGGAACAATGAGCAGTTCTTC. It translates to CASSWGSRNNEQFF.

The V and J genes are TRBV5-8 and TRBJ2-6; no clear D gene. Germline assignment: CDR1 SGHTS and CDR2 YDEGEE. CDR3 size: 15 residues. Trimming stripped 3 bases from V and 5 bases from J, with 12 bases between. The CDR3 DNA reads TGTGCCAGCAGCTCCACACAAAGTCGGGCCAACGTCCTGACTTTC. It specifies CASSSTQSRANVLTF.

The chain carries TRBV6-1 and TRBJ1-3; D gene ambiguous. V shed 0 bases and J shed 3 bases, with 3 bases lying between them. The CDR3 contains 13 residues. Germline V gene data show CDR1 as MNHNS and CDR2 as SASEGT. The CDR3 DNA is TGTGCCAGCAGTGAAGCAGGTGGAAACACCATATATTTT. Its translation is CASSEAGGNTIYF.

The chain recombines TRBV30 with TRBJ2-1; 7 nucleotides line up with TRBD1. This CDR3 is 15 amino acids long. Trimming at V came to 0 bases and at J to 0 bases, leaving 2 bases not matched to a gene. Germline values: CDR1 GTSNPN, CDR2 SVGIG (reference sequence). The CDR3: CAWSVPGGSYNEQFF. The CDR3 DNA sequence: TGTGCCTGGAGTGTACCAGGGGGCTCCTACAATGAGCAGTTCTTC.

V is TRBV25-1 and J is TRBJ1-1; D call uncertain. Germline-derived CDR1 and CDR2 are MGHDK and SYGVNS. V was clipped by 7 bases and J by 4 bases, with 13 bases between them. The CDR3 runs to 13 residues. In DNA form, the CDR3 reads TGTGCCAGCATACCGTCAACTTTCACTGAAGCTTTCTTT. It encodes CASIPSTFTEAFF.

This rearrangement joins TRBV7-2 to TRBJ2-7; D gene unclear. CDR3 length: 12 amino acids. Germline V gene sequence: CDR1 SGHTA, CDR2 FQGNSA. Trimming cost V 5 bases and J 4 bases, with 9 bases left between them. This CDR3 is CASSGDGYEQYF. CDR3 coding DNA: TGTGCCAGCAGCGGTGACGGGTACGAGCAGTACTTC.

This clone appeared a single time. The rearrangement uses TRBV5-5 and TRBJ2-5, with 7 bases aligning to TRBD2. The CDR3 runs to 14 residues. Trimming cost V 3 bases and J 2 bases; bases outside gene matches: 4. Germline V gene lookup returns CDR1 SGHKS and CDR2 YYEKEE (reference sequence). The CDR3 nucleotides read TGTGCCAGCAGCTCGGGGACTATACAAGAGACCCAGTACTTC. Amino acid sequence: CASSSGTIQETQYF.

This rearrangement joins TRBV28 to TRBJ2-1; possibly TRBD1 or TRBD2 for D (5 bases each). The CDR3 totals 17 residues. Germline CDR1 MDHEN, CDR2 SYDVKM. Trimming left V 7 bases short and J 0 bases short, with 19 bases between. For the CDR3, the DNA is TGTGCCAGCACCTCCTCCGGGACGACCGTCTCCTACAATGAGCAGTTCTTC. Its protein product is CASTSSGTTVSYNEQFF.

This clone has a single count. The chain employs TRBV6-5 and TRBJ2-7, with D tentatively TRBD2 (5 bases). V was clipped by 7 bases and J by 1 base, with 11 bases between them. The CDR3 totals 13 residues. CDR1 MNHEY and CDR2 SVGAGI come from the germline V gene. As DNA, the CDR3 is TGTGCCAGCATTAGTCCGGGGTCCTACGAGCAGTACTTC. This codes for CASISPGSYEQYF.